This T cell receptor (beta chain) appears in the sequencing data of a study of blood T cell repertoires in COVID-19. Using immunoSEQ multiplex PCR, the repertoire was profiled, and TCRdb retains in-frame clones only, with some absent. In the table there are 200,000 to 300,000 clones, 82% of which are singletons. Trimming removed 5 bases at V and 5 bases at J, with 15 bases between. The CDR3 spans 14 residues. Germline V CDR1 and CDR2: SQVTM, ANQGSEA. This clonotype was sampled from an older woman with active or convalescent COVID-19. V gene TRBV29-1 combines with J gene TRBJ1-4; no definite D call. Material: peripheral blood. CDR3 sequence (DNA): TGCAGCGTTTTTCTAGCCAGTAAAAATGAAAAACTGTTTTTT. Its protein product is CSVFLASKNEKLFF.